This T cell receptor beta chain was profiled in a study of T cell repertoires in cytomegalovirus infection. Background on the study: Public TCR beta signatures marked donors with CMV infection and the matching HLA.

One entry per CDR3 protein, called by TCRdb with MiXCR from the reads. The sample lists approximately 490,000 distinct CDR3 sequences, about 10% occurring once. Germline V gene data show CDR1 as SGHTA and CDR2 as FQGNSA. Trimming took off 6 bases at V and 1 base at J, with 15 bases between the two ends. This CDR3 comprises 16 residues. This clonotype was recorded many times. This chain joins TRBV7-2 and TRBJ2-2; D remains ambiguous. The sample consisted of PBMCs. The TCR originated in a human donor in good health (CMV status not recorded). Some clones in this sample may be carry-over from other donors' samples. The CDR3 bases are TGTGCCAGCAGACAGAACTCAGGCGAGAACACCGGGGAGCTGTTTTTT. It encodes CASRQNSGENTGELFF. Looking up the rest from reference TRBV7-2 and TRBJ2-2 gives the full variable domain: GAGVSQSPSNKVTEKGKDVELRCDPISGHTALYWYRQSLGQGLEFLIYFQGNSAPDKSGLPSDRFSAERTGGSVSTLTIQRTQQEDSAVYLCASRQNSGENTGELFFGEGSRLTVL.